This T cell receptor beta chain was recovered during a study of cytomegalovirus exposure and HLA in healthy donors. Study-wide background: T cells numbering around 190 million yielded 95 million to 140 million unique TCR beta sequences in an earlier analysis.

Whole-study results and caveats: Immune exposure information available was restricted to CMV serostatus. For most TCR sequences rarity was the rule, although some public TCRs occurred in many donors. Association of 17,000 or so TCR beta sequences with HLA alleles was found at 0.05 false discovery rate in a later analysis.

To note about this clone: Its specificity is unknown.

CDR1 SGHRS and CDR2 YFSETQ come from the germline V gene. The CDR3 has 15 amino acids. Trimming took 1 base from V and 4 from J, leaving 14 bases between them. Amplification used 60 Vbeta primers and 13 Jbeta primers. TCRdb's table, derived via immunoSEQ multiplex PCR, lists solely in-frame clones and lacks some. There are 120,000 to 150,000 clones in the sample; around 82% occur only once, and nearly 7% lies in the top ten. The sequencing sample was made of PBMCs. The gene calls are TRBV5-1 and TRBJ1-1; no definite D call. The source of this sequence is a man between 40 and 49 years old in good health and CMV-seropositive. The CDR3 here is CASSLWRGVGTEAFF. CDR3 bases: TGCGCCAGCAGCTTGTGGCGGGGAGTGGGCACTGAAGCTTTCTTT.